The table lists the clone carrying this TCR beta chain with many counts. The junction differs from germline at one of its ends, possibly a read error. Clinicians diagnosed patients from clinical symptoms, serum thyroxine and TRAb, thyroid ultrasound and orbital computed tomography. This specimen comes from a study of T cells in Graves' hyperthyroidism and ophthalmopathy. CDR1 and CDR2 from the germline V gene are LNHDA and SQIVND (reference sequence). The CDR3 totals 13 residues. TCR beta CDR3 region amplification was performed from RNA transcripts. The study used the HTBI primer set for a first-round RT-PCR of the TCR CDR3. In TCRdb, the multiplex PCR reads were re-called with MiXCR into one record per CDR3 protein. The table shows 690,000 or so distinct CDR3 sequences, with around 19% occurring only once.

The sequenced material came from blood. The source of this sequence is a woman aged 45-60 years with Graves' hyperthyroidism that later progressed to Graves' ophthalmopathy. This chain joins TRBV19 and TRBJ1-5; D not certain. CDR3 protein: CASSTGLNQPQHF. In DNA form, the CDR3 reads TGTGCCAGCAGTACGGGTTTAAATCAGCCCCAGCATTTT.